A selection of T cell receptor beta chains follows, all from one sample in a study of cytomegalovirus exposure and HLA in healthy donors. Only in-frame clones appear in the TCRdb table, and some are missing; sequencing was by immunoSEQ multiplex PCR. The sample has around 240,000 clones; nearly 90% are singletons. Sequenced: PBMCs. Source of these receptors: a woman younger than 35 in good health and CMV-seronegative. Both conserved end residues are part of each CDR3. D genes are given only for firm matches. Some rows mark clone size as missing; the rest say once, few, many or name a class of expanded clone.

TRBJ1-6 | TRBV9 | - | - | CASSESNRGVRNSPLHF | TGTGCCAGCAGCGAGTCGAACCGGGGGGTCCGGAATTCACCCCTCCACTTT
TRBJ2-1 | TRBV5-1 | TRBD1 | - | CASSPRTGAYNEQFF | TGCGCCAGCAGCCCGCGGACAGGGGCCTACAATGAGCAGTTCTTC
TRBJ1-5 | TRBV21-1 | - | - | CASSKAQAGQPQHF | TGTGCCAGCAGCAAGGCTCAGGCAGGTCAGCCCCAGCATTTT
TRBJ2-5 | TRBV5-1 | - | - | CASSLVQSAETQYF | TGCGCCAGCAGCTTGGTTCAGAGCGCGGAGACCCAGTACTTC
TRBJ2-2 | TRBV14 | - | - | CASSQDHRRTGELFF | TGTGCCAGCAGCCAAGATCACAGGCGCACCGGGGAGCTGTTTTTT
TRBJ1-6 | TRBV4-1 | - | - | CASSDRDTHSYNSPLHF | TGCGCCAGCAGCGACCGGGACACCCACTCCTATAATTCACCCCTCCACTTT
TRBJ1-2 | TRBV27 | TRBD1 | - | CASSVLGQGGYGYTF | TGTGCCAGCAGTGTGCTCGGACAGGGTGGCTATGGCTACACCTTC
TRBJ1-1 | TRBV4-3 | - | - | CASSQDWTEGNTEAFF | TGCGCCAGCAGCCAAGATTGGACTGAGGGGAACACTGAAGCTTTCTTT
TRBJ1-1 | TRBV5-1 | TRBD1 | - | CASRGQGGTEAFF | TGCGCCAGCAGGGGACAGGGAGGCACTGAAGCTTTCTTT
TRBJ1-4 | TRBV11-2 | - | - | CASSLNTGYSVSEKLFF | TGTGCCAGCAGCTTAAATACAGGGTATAGCGTCAGTGAAAAACTGTTTTTT
TRBJ2-5 | TRBV6-5 | - | - | CASTRDRWGETQYF | TGTGCCAGCACCCGAGACAGGTGGGGAGAGACCCAGTACTTC
TRBJ2-1 | TRBV27 | TRBD2 | - | CASSPPTSGGNNEQFF | TGTGCCAGCAGTCCCCCTACTAGCGGGGGTAACAATGAGCAGTTCTTC
TRBJ1-2 | TRBV6-6 | - | few | CASSYAQKNYGYTF | TGTGCCAGCAGTTACGCGCAAAAGAACTATGGCTACACCTTC
TRBJ2-2 | TRBV30 | - | - | CAWTLPNTGELFF | TGTGCCTGGACCCTCCCGAACACCGGGGAGCTGTTTTTT
TRBJ2-7 | TRBV5-6 | TRBD1 | - | CASSSGQGYEQYF | TGTGCCAGCAGCTCGGGACAGGGTTACGAGCAGTACTTC
TRBJ2-1 | TRBV5-1 | TRBD1 | once | CASSLVGQGSWDNEQFF | TGCGCCAGCAGCTTGGTGGGACAGGGGAGCTGGGACAATGAGCAGTTCTTC
TRBJ1-4 | TRBV30 | - | once | CAWSRGDREKLFF | TGTGCCTGGAGTCGGGGAGATCGCGAAAAACTGTTTTTT
TRBJ1-2 | TRBV6-4 | TRBD1 | - | CASSATGGGYGYTF | TGTGCCAGCAGTGCGACAGGGGGAGGCTATGGCTACACCTTC
TRBJ1-3 | TRBV7-2 | - | - | CASSLFEAGNTIYF | TGTGCCAGCAGCTTATTCGAGGCTGGAAACACCATATATTTT
TRBJ1-1 | TRBV29-1 | TRBD1 | - | CSASGGGYTEAFF | TGCAGCGCATCAGGGGGCGGGTACACTGAAGCTTTCTTT
TRBJ2-3 | TRBV9 | TRBD2 | - | CASSVALAGASTDTQYF | TGTGCCAGCAGCGTAGCACTAGCGGGGGCAAGCACAGATACGCAGTATTTT
TRBJ1-2 | TRBV7-5 | - | - | CVRSLEAGIRSGGYTF | TGTGTCAGAAGCTTAGAAGCAGGGATTAGGTCCGGTGGCTACACCTTC
TRBJ1-1 | TRBV4-1 | - | - | CASSLTGTEAFF | TGCGCCAGCAGCTTAACCGGCACTGAAGCTTTCTTT
TRBJ2-3 | TRBV27 | TRBD2 | - | CASSLYAVAGGQTDTQYF | TGTGCCAGCAGTTTATACGCCGTGGCGGGGGGGCAAACAGATACGCAGTATTTT
TRBJ2-1 | TRBV5-4 | - | - | CASNPGGNEQFF | TGTGCCAGCAACCCCGGGGGCAATGAGCAGTTCTTC
TRBJ1-6 | TRBV6-4 | - | - | CASSDRTGVGDSPLHF | TGTGCCAGCAGTGACCGCACGGGGGTCGGGGATTCACCCCTCCACTTT
TRBJ2-7 | TRBV18 | TRBD1 | - | CASSPTTGGGYEQYF | TGTGCCAGCTCACCCACGACAGGGGGCGGCTACGAGCAGTACTTC
TRBJ2-2 | TRBV7-2 | - | - | CASSPSAGPNTGELFF | TGTGCCAGCAGCCCCAGCGCGGGACCGAACACCGGGGAGCTGTTTTTT
TRBJ2-1 | TRBV5-5 | - | - | CASSNETRYNEQFF | TGTGCCAGCAGCAACGAGACTAGATACAATGAGCAGTTCTTC
TRBJ1-1 | TRBV2 | TRBD1 | - | CASSGPGGSNTEAFF | TGTGCCAGCAGCGGCCCAGGGGGATCGAACACTGAAGCTTTCTTT
TRBJ1-1 | TRBV5-1 | - | - | CASSSEQTNTEAFF | TGCGCCAGCAGCTCGGAGCAGACCAACACTGAAGCTTTCTTT
TRBJ1-2 | TRBV5-5 | - | - | CASSESFGNYGYTF | TGTGCCAGCAGCGAAAGCTTCGGGAACTATGGCTACACCTTC
TRBJ1-5 | TRBV7-2 | - | - | CASSLLSEGDGGSQHF | TGTGCCAGCAGCTTATTATCCGAGGGTGATGGCGGATCCCAGCATTTT
TRBJ1-6 | TRBV7-9 | - | - | CASSLAGQGKSPLHF | TGTGCCAGCAGCTTAGCGGGCCAGGGGAAGTCACCCCTCCACTTT
TRBJ2-3 | TRBV4-1 | TRBD2 | - | CASSRLAVSTDTQYF | TGCGCCAGCAGCCGACTAGCGGTGAGCACAGATACGCAGTATTTT
TRBJ1-2 | TRBV4-1 | TRBD1 | - | CASSQIARQGGNYGYTF | TGCGCCAGCAGCCAAATAGCTAGACAGGGGGGTAACTATGGCTACACCTTC
TRBJ2-1 | TRBV18 | TRBD2 | - | CASSPPSGGNDEQFF | TGTGCCAGCTCACCACCTAGCGGGGGAAATGATGAGCAGTTCTTC
TRBJ2-1 | TRBV5-1 | - | - | CASRYGGSYNEQFF | TGCGCCAGCAGATACGGGGGCTCCTACAATGAGCAGTTCTTC
TRBJ2-1 | TRBV9 | - | - | CASSVTSRTLFF | TGTGCCAGCAGCGTGACCTCCAGGACTCTTTTCTTC
TRBJ1-2 | TRBV6-5 | TRBD1 | - | CASSYSGTDDGYTF | TGTGCCAGCAGTTACTCTGGGACAGACGATGGCTACACCTTC